This is a list of T cell receptor beta chains from one sample in a study of blood T cells in healthy people across ages. TCRdb passed the 5' RACE reads through MiXCR, listing each CDR3 protein once. The sample has around 990,000 distinct CDR3 sequences; roughly two fifths are singletons. Sample: blood. These receptors were collected from a man younger than 35 in good health. CDR3s include the opening cysteine and the closing phenylalanine or tryptophan. The order of the fields is clone size, V gene, D gene, J gene, CDR3 protein, CDR3 DNA. The D gene is left open where the match is weak. Not all rows give a size; the values are once, few, many and, for expanded clones, a class.

>-|TRBV3-1|-|TRBJ2-1
CASSPFGPNEQFF
TGTGCCAGCAGCCCGTTCGGACCAAATGAGCAGTTCTTC
>few|TRBV7-2|TRBD1|TRBJ2-1
CASARTGNNEQFF
TGTGCCAGCGCCCGGACAGGGAACAATGAGCAGTTCTTC
>-|TRBV29-1|-|TRBJ1-1
CSVLDGYTEAFF
TGCAGCGTTCTTGACGGGTACACTGAAGCTTTCTTT
>-|TRBV5-5|-|TRBJ1-4
CASSLDGGGAGEKLFF
TGTGCCAGCAGCTTGGATGGGGGGGGGGCCGGAGAAAAACTGTTTTTT
>few|TRBV20-1|-|TRBJ1-1
CSASQDLLEAFF
TGCAGTGCTAGTCAGGACTTACTTGAAGCTTTCTTT
>few|TRBV12-3/TRBV12-4|TRBD1|TRBJ2-5
CASSRSGTGLRETQYF
TGTGCCAGCAGTAGATCCGGGACAGGGTTACGGGAGACCCAGTACTTC
>few|TRBV5-1|-|TRBJ1-1
CASSLAGDPEAFF
TGCGCCAGCAGCTTGGCCGGGGACCCTGAAGCTTTCTTT
>-|TRBV4-1|-|TRBJ2-1
CASSQEGLIPLEEQFF
TGCGCCAGCAGCCAGGAAGGGCTCATCCCGCTCGAGGAGCAGTTCTTC
>-|TRBV27|-|TRBJ1-3
CASSKSASGNTIYF
TGTGCCAGCAGTAAAAGCGCCTCTGGAAACACCATATATTTT
>-|TRBV4-2|-|TRBJ2-7
CASSQEDGSYEQYF
TGTGCCAGCAGCCAAGAGGACGGCTCCTACGAGCAGTACTTC
>-|TRBV6-1|-|TRBJ1-1
CASRTIGSEAFF
TGTGCCAGCAGGACAATAGGATCTGAGGCTTTCTTT
>-|TRBV7-3|-|TRBJ2-3
CASSLGSIPTDTQYF
TGTGCCAGCAGCTTAGGTTCCATCCCCACAGATACGCAGTATTTT
>-|TRBV6-5|-|TRBJ1-6
CASQTQRGSPPHF
TGTGCCAGCCAGACGCAAAGGGGCTCACCCCCCCACTTT
>few|TRBV20-1|-|TRBJ1-4
CASRRGEEKLFF
TGTGCCTCCCGGAGGGGAGAGGAAAAACTGTTTTTT
>-|TRBV4-1|TRBD1|TRBJ2-3
CASSQEADRITDTQYF
TGCGCCAGCAGCCAAGAAGCGGACAGGATAACAGATACGCAGTATTTT
>-|TRBV15|-|TRBJ2-2
CATSRDRLNTGELFF
TGTGCCACCAGCAGAGATAGGTTAAACACCGGGGAGCTGTTTTTT
>few|TRBV20-1|-|TRBJ1-3
CSASFRAGNTIYF
TGCAGTGCTAGCTTCAGGGCTGGAAACACCATATATTTT
>few|TRBV20-1|TRBD1|TRBJ2-1
CSAPTGVYNEQFF
TGCAGTGCCCCGACAGGGGTCTACAATGAGCAGTTCTTC
>-|TRBV7-9|TRBD1|TRBJ2-5
CASSLPTRDRAPQQETQYF
TGTGCCAGCAGCTTACCGACCAGGGACAGGGCGCCTCAGCAAGAGACCCAGTACTTC
>-|TRBV12-3/TRBV12-4|TRBD1|TRBJ1-1
CASSQTGREAFF
TGTGCCAGCAGTCAGACAGGGCGTGAAGCTTTCTTT
>-|TRBV7-3|TRBD1|TRBJ1-2
CASSRGQFYGYTF
TGTGCCAGCAGCCGGGGACAGTTTTATGGCTACACCTTC
>many|TRBV5-5|TRBD1|TRBJ1-2
CASSEQGNYGYTF
TGTGCCAGCAGCGAACAGGGGAACTATGGCTACACCTTC
>few|TRBV5-6|-|TRBJ2-3
CASSLAPVSTDTQYF
TGTGCCAGCAGCTTGGCCCCCGTAAGCACAGATACGCAGTATTTT
>-|TRBV5-1|TRBD1|TRBJ2-1
CASGSGTGGFGRNEQFF
TGCGCCAGCGGCTCCGGGACAGGGGGCTTCGGGAGGAATGAGCAGTTCTTC
>-|TRBV5-1|TRBD1|TRBJ1-6
CASSSKLQGPKNSPLHF
TGCGCCAGCAGCTCCAAACTACAGGGGCCCAAGAATTCACCCCTCCACTTT
>-|TRBV2|TRBD2|TRBJ2-1
CASRPDSGGYSNEQFF
TGTGCCAGCAGACCTGATAGCGGGGGTTACTCCAATGAGCAGTTCTTC
>few|TRBV9|-|TRBJ1-4
CASSVGQEGKLFF
TGTGCCAGCAGCGTAGGACAGGAGGGAAAACTGTTTTTT
>few|TRBV7-9|TRBD1|TRBJ2-7
CASSLEVQGEYEQYF
TGTGCCAGCAGCTTAGAGGTGCAGGGGGAATACGAGCAGTACTTC
>-|TRBV20-1|-|TRBJ1-4
CSAGASGHEKLFF
TGCAGTGCTGGGGCCTCCGGACATGAAAAACTGTTTTTT
>many|TRBV7-2|-|TRBJ2-3
CASSLPFHGAETDTQYF
TGTGCCAGCAGCTTACCTTTCCACGGGGCAGAGACAGATACGCAGTATTTT
>-|TRBV29-1|-|TRBJ1-1
CCVDIVRGRGAEAFF
TGCTGCGTTGATATCGTGAGGGGTCGGGGCGCTGAAGCTTTCTTT
>-|TRBV4-1|-|TRBJ2-7
CASSHGTSYNEQYF
TGCGCCAGCAGCCATGGGACTTCCTACAATGAGCAGTACTTC
>-|TRBV4-3|TRBD1|TRBJ1-4
CASSRGQGAFEKLFF
TGCGCCAGCAGCCGGGGACAGGGGGCGTTTGAAAAACTGTTTTTT
>-|TRBV20-1|TRBD1|TRBJ2-7
CSAYRGSNEQYF
TGCAGTGCTTACAGGGGTTCCAATGAGCAGTACTTC
>-|TRBV25-1|-|TRBJ2-3
CASSRREGTDTQYF
TGTGCCAGCAGTCGGCGGGAAGGTACAGATACGCAGTATTTT
>few|TRBV9|TRBD1|TRBJ2-3
CASSPRQGKDTQYF
TGTGCCAGCAGCCCTCGACAGGGGAAGGATACGCAGTATTTT
>-|TRBV27|-|TRBJ1-2
CASSLSGGSDYGYTF
TGTGCCAGCAGTTTATCTGGGGGGAGTGACTATGGCTACACCTTC
>few|TRBV4-3|TRBD1|TRBJ2-7
CASSQAGQDYEQYF
TGCGCCAGCAGCCAAGCGGGACAGGACTACGAGCAGTACTTC
>-|TRBV13|-|TRBJ2-1
CASSTQRHYNEQFF
TGTGCCAGTAGCACTCAGCGACACTACAATGAGCAGTTCTTC
>few|TRBV20-1|-|TRBJ2-3
CSAGGTGSPSTDTQYF
TGCAGTGCTGGGGGAACAGGCTCTCCTAGCACAGATACGCAGTATTTT
>once|TRBV28|-|TRBJ1-4
CASSPRGGPVEKLFF
TGTGCCAGCAGCCCCCGGGGGGGGCCTGTTGAAAAACTGTTTTTT
>-|TRBV4-3|TRBD1|TRBJ1-6
CASSQDRGTGNSPLHF
TGCGCCAGCAGCCAAGATCGGGGGACAGGGAATTCACCCCTCCACTTT
>few|TRBV20-1|-|TRBJ2-3
CSARDGRGIRGDTQYF
TGCAGTGCTAGAGACGGGCGAGGAATCCGGGGGGATACGCAGTATTTT
>-|TRBV14|-|TRBJ2-1
CASSQVWDEQFF
TGTGCCAGCAGCCAAGTCTGGGATGAGCAGTTCTTC
>few|TRBV5-1|TRBD1|TRBJ2-1
CASSLAGTGGFNEQFF
TGCGCCAGCAGCTTGGCTGGGACAGGGGGTTTTAATGAGCAGTTCTTC
>-|TRBV20-1|-|TRBJ1-1
CSANPQGNTEAFF
TGCAGTGCTAACCCCCAGGGGAACACTGAAGCTTTCTTT
>few|TRBV27|TRBD1|TRBJ1-1
CASSLGGQGWSWNTEAFF
TGTGCCAGCAGTTTAGGGGGACAGGGGTGGAGTTGGAACACTGAAGCTTTCTTT
>few|TRBV20-1|-|TRBJ2-3
CSAPRQGFTDTQYF
TGCAGTGCTCCCCGGCAGGGGTTCACAGATACGCAGTATTTT
>-|TRBV4-1|TRBD2|TRBJ2-7
CASSPLALLAGASSYEQYF
TGCGCCAGCAGCCCCTTAGCTCTTCTAGCGGGTGCCAGCTCCTACGAGCAGTACTTC
>-|TRBV12-3/TRBV12-4|-|TRBJ1-5
CASSVGKGNQPQHF
TGTGCCAGCAGTGTTGGGAAGGGCAATCAGCCCCAGCATTTT
>-|TRBV6-1|TRBD1|TRBJ1-1
CASRQGTGRIWTEAFF
TGTGCCAGCAGGCAAGGGACAGGGAGGATTTGGACTGAAGCTTTCTTT
>once|TRBV6-2/TRBV6-3|-|TRBJ2-5
CASSGRQSKETQYF
TGTGCCAGCAGTGGGCGACAGTCTAAAGAGACCCAGTACTTC
>few|TRBV11-2|-|TRBJ1-3
CASSLRNRQLTGNTIYF
TGTGCCAGCAGCTTACGGAATAGGCAGCTAACCGGAAACACCATATATTTT